Following are 21 T cell receptor beta chains from one sample sequenced in a study of T cell clonality in common variable immunodeficiency. Profiling relied on immunoSEQ multiplex PCR, and the TCRdb table lists in-frame clones only, not all of them. There are tens of thousands of clones in the sample, none observed a single time. Material for sequencing was peripheral blood mononuclear cells. These receptor sequences come from a person aged 18 to 75 in good health.

This clone was seen many times. The read ends 3 residues before the CDR3 terminus; that terminus is restored from the germline J gene. Other nucleotide sequences in the sample specify the same CDR3. This chain uses TRBV5-1 with TRBJ2-5, with a possible D match to TRBD1 (5 bases). Germline CDR1 and CDR2: SGHRS and YFSETQ. The CDR3 length is 13 residues. Trimming left V 1 base short and J 3 bases short, with 7 bases between. CDR3: CASSLFREETQYF. The covered CDR3 bases are TGCGCCAGCAGCTTGTTCAGGGAAGAGACC.

In its sample, this clone was seen a few times. The observed sequence ends 3 residues before the CDR3 terminus, with the missing tail filled in from the germline J gene. J is TRBJ1-1 and V is TRBV7-9, with D uncertain. V was shortened by 1 base and J by 3 bases, with 9 bases between the two germline ends. The CDR3 has 14 amino acids. CDR1 is SEHNR, CDR2 FQNEAQ, per germline (reference sequence). Incomplete CDR3 DNA: TGTGCCAGCAGCTTAGGTTGGAGGGACACTGAA. It yields the protein CASSLGWRDTE. Given in full, the CDR3 is CASSLGWRDTEAFF. The full variable domain, its missing parts supplied by reference TRBV7-9 and TRBJ1-1, is DTGVSQNPRHKITKRGQNVTFRCDPISEHNRLYWYRQTLGQGPEFLTYFQNEAQLEKSRLLSDRFSAERPKGSFSTLEIQRTEQGDSAMYLCASSLGWRDTEAFFGQGTRLTVV.

This clone has a count of ten or more. The sequenced fragment ends 3 residues before the CDR3 boundary, so the rest is inferred from the germline J gene. The chain employs TRBV7-9 and TRBJ1-1; D uncertain. The CDR3 has 15 residues. Trimming cost V 3 bases and J 0 bases, with 11 bases left between them. From germline, CDR1 is SEHNR and CDR2 FQNEAQ (reference sequence). The sequenced part of the CDR3 DNA is TGTGCCAGCAGCTTGGGTCTCCTAGTGAACACTGAA. As protein: CASSLGLLVNTE. The complete CDR3 sequence is CASSLGLLVNTEAFF.

In its sample, this clone was seen a few times. The sequenced fragment ends 3 residues before the CDR3 boundary, so the rest is inferred from the germline J gene. The rearrangement joins TRBV2 to TRBJ2-2; D gene ambiguous. CDR1 and CDR2 (germline): SNHLY, FYNNEI. CDR3 length: 15 residues. The CDR3 bases that were read are TGTGCCAGCAGTGAAGAGGGCCGGCCCTCTGGAAAG. Amino acids: CASSEEGRPSGK. The whole CDR3 protein reads CASSEEGRPSGKLFF.

This clone was observed at least ten times. The sequence runs out 3 residues before the end of the CDR3; the remainder is reconstructed from the germline J gene. V and J are TRBV6-2 or TRBV6-3 and TRBJ1-5, with D tentatively TRBD1 (5 bases). This CDR3 is 16 amino acids long. The ends were cut back, 4 bases at V and 6 bases at J, with 19 bases in the middle. Germline V gene sequence: CDR1 MNHEY, CDR2 SVGEGT. The CDR3 protein is CASSFPPRGVGQPQHF. The part of the CDR3 DNA that was read is TGTGCCAGCAGTTTCCCGCCTAGGGGTGTGGGTCAGCCC.

This clone was found many times. The sequenced fragment ends 3 residues before the CDR3 boundary, so the rest is inferred from the germline J gene. The V gene is TRBV5-1, the J gene TRBJ2-7; TRBD2 matches at 11 bases. Trimming at V came to 4 bases and at J to 0 bases, leaving 3 bases not matched to a gene. The CDR3 totals 15 residues. Germline-derived CDR1 and CDR2 are SGHRS and YFSETQ. The sequenced CDR3 bases are TGCGCCAGCAGCACGGGACTAGCGGTCTCCTACGAG. This codes for CASSTGLAVSYE. The whole CDR3 protein is CASSTGLAVSYEQYF.

A note on this clone: With the read ending 3 residues before the CDR3 end, the germline J gene is used to fill in that end. This rearrangement joins TRBV7-8 to TRBJ1-1; 7 positions agree with TRBD1. J lost 0 bases, V lost 5 bases, and 9 bases had no gene match. CDR1 SGHVS and CDR2 FQNEAQ come from the germline V gene. This CDR3 has 16 residues. This chain's CDR3 is CASSERRDSLNTEAFF. CDR3 DNA (partial): TGTGCCAGCAGCGAGCGGAGGGACAGCCTGAACACTGAA.

This clone was recorded many times. The read stops 3 residues short of the end of the CDR3; the missing end is completed from the germline J gene. V and J are TRBV5-1 and TRBJ2-7; TRBD2 matches at 11 bases. The germline V gene encodes CDR1 SGHRS and CDR2 YFSETQ. The CDR3 is made up of 21 amino acids. V lost 0 bases to trimming and J lost 3 bases; unmatched junction nucleotides: 20. The CDR3 spells CASSLEMSRGLAGGRGYEQYF. The DNA read from the CDR3 is TGCGCCAGCAGCTTGGAAATGTCACGGGGGCTAGCGGGAGGAAGAGGCTACGAG.

Concerning this clone itself: The missing CDR3 end, 3 residues past where the read stops, is filled in from the germline J gene. The chain has TRBV19 and TRBJ1-5, with D possibly being TRBD1 (6 bases). The germline V gene has CDR1 LNHDA and CDR2 SQIVND (reference sequence). CDR3 length equals 16 residues. CDR3 protein: CASSIRVGAGEPPQHF. The DNA read from the CDR3 is TGTGCCAGTAGTATTCGGGTAGGAGCAGGGGAACCCCCC.

This clone was found a few times. The sequenced fragment ends 3 residues before the CDR3 boundary, so the rest is inferred from the germline J gene. The genes are TRBV19 and TRBJ1-5, with 7 nucleotides matching TRBD1. This CDR3 contains 17 residues. CDR1 is LNHDA, CDR2 SQIVND, per germline (reference sequence). Germline trimming cut 7 bases from V and 0 bases from J; bases unmatched to any gene: 12. Partial CDR3 DNA: TGTGCCAGTACGGGGGAGAGGGGACAGTATAGCAATCAGCCC. It translates to CASTGERGQYSNQP. The CDR3 in its entirety is CASTGERGQYSNQPQHF.

This clone was recorded at least ten times. Coverage ceases 3 residues before the CDR3 finishes, and the germline J gene fills in the end. The chain couples TRBV19 to TRBJ1-1; 9 bases map to TRBD1. V gave up 6 bases and J gave up 1 base; unmatched junction bases: 9. The CDR3 contains 16 residues. Germline values: CDR1 LNHDA, CDR2 SQIVND (reference sequence). The CDR3 spells CASSRQGGRWNTEAFF. The covered CDR3 bases are TGTGCCAGTAGCCGACAGGGGGGTCGGTGGAACACTGAA.

This clone was counted at least ten times. The read is 3 residues too short to cover the CDR3 end, so that end is filled in from the germline J gene. The chain recombines TRBV30 with TRBJ1-5, with TRBD1 identical over 7 bases. Germline V gene data show CDR1 as GTSNPN and CDR2 as SVGIG (reference sequence). This CDR3 has 13 amino acids. The V and J ends lost 2 bases and 6 bases, in that order; junction bases with no gene match: 4. The part of the CDR3 DNA that was read is TGTGCCTGGAGTTTGACAGGGACTCAGCCC. Its translation: CAWSLTGTQP. In full, the CDR3 is CAWSLTGTQPQHF.

This clone came up a few times. The read is 3 residues too short to cover the CDR3 end, so that end is filled in from the germline J gene. The J gene is TRBJ2-5, the V gene TRBV5-1; D uncertain. V lost 4 bases and J 0 bases, leaving 4 bases between the germline ends. The CDR3 loop spans 12 amino acids. Germline CDR1 is SGHRS and CDR2 is YFSETQ. CDR3 DNA, as far as it was read: TGCGCCAGCAGCGACAACCAAGAGACC. Its translation: CASSDNQET. From start to end, the CDR3 is CASSDNQETQYF. The variable domain in full, completed from reference TRBV5-1 and TRBJ2-5, reads KAGVTQTPRYLIKTRGQQVTLSCSPISGHRSVSWYQQTPGQGLQFLFEYFSETQRNKGNFPGRFSGRQFSNSRSEMNVSTLELGDSALYLCASSDNQETQYFGPGTRLLVL.

A remark on this clone: The read ends 3 residues shy of where the CDR3 ends; the end is completed using the germline J gene. The V call is TRBV20-1, the J call TRBJ2-7, with a possible D match to TRBD2 (5 bases). Germline V lookup: CDR1 DFQATT, CDR2 SNEGSKA (reference sequence). This CDR3 has 14 residues. Deletions cut 3 bases from V and 2 bases from J, with 14 bases between. Incomplete CDR3 DNA: TGCAGTGCTAGGGGCCCCGGGGTTACCTACGAG. This sequence encodes CSARGPGVTYE. The complete CDR3 protein is CSARGPGVTYEQYF.

This clone was detected ten times or more. The junction departs from the called germline gene at one end, perhaps through a read error. The read ends 3 residues early relative to the CDR3; the germline J gene fills the gap. The rearrangement uses TRBV6-2 or TRBV6-3 and TRBJ2-1; D might be TRBD2 (6 bases). The CDR3 spans 15 residues. CDR1 and CDR2 (germline): MNHEY, SVGEGT. The CDR3 bases that were read are TGTGCCACCAGTATAAGACCTAGCGCGGGTCATGAG. Translation gives CATSIRPSAGHE. The whole CDR3 is CATSIRPSAGHEQFF.

This clone has just a few counts. The read is 3 residues too short to cover the CDR3 end, so that end is filled in from the germline J gene. The chain recombines TRBV5-4 with TRBJ2-7; a possible D gene is TRBD2 (7 bases). This CDR3 is built from 15 residues. The V gene lost 0 bases and the J gene lost 0 bases, with 10 bases spanning the gap. Germline CDR1 is SGHNT and CDR2 is YYREEE (reference sequence). CDR3 bases read: TGTGCCAGCAGCTTGGCGGGGGGCAGCTCCTACGAG. As protein: CASSLAGGSSYE. The complete CDR3 reads CASSLAGGSSYEQYF.

There are many counts of this clone. The CDR3 extends 3 residues past the end of the read, so its final part is completed from the germline J gene. The chain carries TRBV4-2 and TRBJ2-3, with D perhaps TRBD2 (6 bases). The CDR3 extends over 16 amino acids. Looked up from germline, CDR1 is LGHNA and CDR2 is YNFKEQ. V gave up 3 bases and J gave up 0 bases, with 13 bases separating them. Partial CDR3 DNA: TGTGCCAGCAGCCACCAGCTAGCGCCCAGCACAGATACG. Its translation: CASSHQLAPSTDT. The whole CDR3 sequence reads CASSHQLAPSTDTQYF.

Ten or more counts support this clone. The read stops 3 residues short of the end of the CDR3; the missing end is completed from the germline J gene. J is TRBJ2-7 and V is TRBV11-2; no clear D gene. This CDR3 has 12 residues. The germline V and J ends were trimmed by 8 bases and 3 bases, with 11 bases remaining between them. Germline CDR1 SGHAT, CDR2 FQNNGV. The CDR3 loop is CASLVVLYEQYF. The part of the CDR3 DNA that was read is TGTGCCAGCCTGGTGGTACTCTACGAG.

Many counts were recorded for this clone. Sequencing ends 3 residues short of the CDR3 end; the germline J gene provides the rest. The J gene is TRBJ2-3, the V gene TRBV5-4; TRBD2 matches at 12 bases. V shed 4 bases, J shed 0 bases, and the junction held 3 bases outside the gene matches. Germline V CDR1 and CDR2: SGHNT, YYREEE (reference sequence). This CDR3 has 16 amino acids. This CDR3 is CASSGTSGSSTDTQYF. The sequenced CDR3 bases are TGTGCCAGCAGCGGGACTAGCGGGTCTAGCACAGATACG.

This clone was seen repeatedly, ten times or more. The read ends 3 residues before the CDR3 terminus; that terminus is restored from the germline J gene. J is TRBJ2-7 and V is TRBV5-1; no definite D call. There are 14 residues in the CDR3. Germline V CDR1 and CDR2: SGHRS, YFSETQ. Trimming shortened V by 0 bases and J by 6 bases, and 13 bases separated the two germline ends. CDR3 sequence reads: CASSLALVDGEQYF. The CDR3 DNA, read in part, is TGCGCCAGCAGCTTGGCTCTAGTCGACGGCGAG.

This clone was detected many times. With the read ending 3 residues before the CDR3 end, the germline J gene is used to fill in that end. The chain uses TRBV29-1 and TRBJ2-5; D is undetermined. From germline, CDR1 is SQVTM and CDR2 ANQGSEA. The CDR3 is 11 residues long. The V end lost 5 bases, the J end lost 2 bases, and 6 bases lay between the germline ends. The CDR3 DNA, read in part, is TGCAGCGTTCTAAAGCAAGAGACC. Its protein product is CSVLKQET. The complete CDR3 reads CSVLKQETQYF.